Shown below are 32 T cell receptor beta chains from a single sample sequenced in a study of blood T cell repertoires in COVID-19. Data came from immunoSEQ multiplex PCR; TCRdb stores just in-frame clones and leaves some out. The sample carries roughly 410,000 clones, 70% to 90% recorded once. Sequencing was performed on peripheral blood. These receptors all come from a woman aged 60 to 75 with COVID-19, enrolled during active disease.

The rearrangement links TRBV7-2 to TRBJ2-7; a possible D gene is TRBD1 (6 bases). Deletions cut 5 bases from V and 6 bases from J, with 17 bases between. The germline CDR1 and CDR2 sequences are SGHTA and FQGNSA. The CDR3 has 14 residues. CDR3 nucleotide sequence: TGTGCCAGCAGCGCGGACAGACGGAGGTCCGAGCAGTACTTC. Translated: CASSADRRRSEQYF.

The chain has TRBV10-1 and TRBJ2-4; D remains ambiguous. CDR1 is WNHNN and CDR2 is SYGVQD in the germline V gene (reference sequence). Trimming took off 0 bases at V and 0 bases at J, with 3 bases between the two ends. This CDR3 has 14 amino acids. The CDR3 nucleotides are TGCGCCAGCAGTGAGTCCTTAGCCAAAAACATTCAGTACTTC. Its protein product is CASSESLAKNIQYF.

This rearrangement joins TRBV19 to TRBJ1-1; D is unresolved. The CDR3 covers 12 residues. Germline CDR1 and CDR2: LNHDA and SQIVND (reference sequence). Trimming left V 8 bases short and J 6 bases short, with 13 bases between. As DNA, the CDR3 is TGTGCCAGTCGGGAAGATTACGCTGAAGCTTTCTTT. Amino acid sequence: CASREDYAEAFF.

The chain couples TRBV24-1 to TRBJ1-2, with a possible D match to TRBD1 (5 bases). V was trimmed by 9 bases and J by 7 bases, leaving 14 bases between them. The CDR3 has 12 residues. Germline CDR1 KGHDR, CDR2 SFDVKD. For the CDR3, the DNA is TGTGCCACCGAGGAATGGGGACTTGGCTACACCTTC. Protein: CATEEWGLGYTF.

This chain connects TRBV6-4 to TRBJ2-2, with a tentative D call TRBD1 (5 bases). Germline V gene sequence: CDR1 MRHNA, CDR2 SNTAGT. V lost 4 bases, J lost 4 bases, and 10 bases lay in between. This CDR3 spans 14 amino acids. The CDR3 DNA reads TGTGCCAGCAGTGCCAGGGAAGGCACCGGGGAGCTGTTTTTT. This codes for CASSAREGTGELFF.

V is TRBV3-1 (or the pseudogene TRBV3-2) and J is TRBJ2-1, with D uncertain. In germline, CDR1 is LGHDT, CDR2 YNNKEL (reference sequence). The CDR3 has 13 residues. The V end was cut by 4 bases, the J end by 4 bases, with 8 bases between. CDR3 in amino acids: CASSPYGYNEQFF. For the CDR3, the DNA is TGTGCCAGCAGCCCCTATGGTTACAATGAGCAGTTCTTC.

The chain is built from TRBV2 and TRBJ1-2; the D is unclear. This CDR3 spans 12 amino acids. Germline V gives CDR1 SNHLY, CDR2 FYNNEI. Trimming shortened V by 5 bases and J by 8 bases, and 12 bases separated the two germline ends. In nucleotides, the CDR3 is TGTGCCAGCAGTCAGGCCGGGGTGGGCTACACCTTC. Its protein product is CASSQAGVGYTF.

This chain connects TRBV20-1 to TRBJ2-7, with D unclear. Per germline, CDR1 DFQATT and CDR2 SNEGSKA (reference sequence). V was shortened by 4 bases and J by 1 base, with 2 bases between the two germline ends. CDR3 length: 10 residues. The DNA for the CDR3 is TGCAGTGCTACTTCCTACGAGCAGTACTTC. Translated: CSATSYEQYF.

The table lists this clone with a count of one. The rearrangement uses TRBV2 and TRBJ2-7, with 9 bases lining up with TRBD1. V gave up 6 bases and J gave up 6 bases; unmatched junction bases: 21. The V gene's germline CDR1 is SNHLY and CDR2 FYNNEI. CDR3 length: 18 residues. In DNA, the CDR3 is TGTGCCAGCAGAGCACCTCGACCGGGACAGGGAGCCTCGGGCGAGCAGTACTTC. It codes for CASRAPRPGQGASGEQYF.

The chain is built from TRBV3-1 (or the pseudogene TRBV3-2) and TRBJ1-4, with unresolved D. V lost 0 bases and J 4 bases, leaving 15 bases between the germline ends. Looked up from germline, CDR1 is LGHDT and CDR2 is YNNKEL (reference sequence). The CDR3 has 17 amino acids. Here the CDR3 reads CASSQEPSPRGNEKLFF. Here the CDR3 DNA reads TGTGCCAGCAGCCAAGAACCCTCACCCAGAGGTAATGAAAAACTGTTTTTT.

In nucleotides, the CDR3 is TGTGCCAGCAGCCTCGGGGTAATCAATGAGCAGTTCTTC. Its translation: CASSLGVINEQFF. The V and J genes are TRBV7-3 and TRBJ2-1; D possibly corresponds to TRBD2 (5 bases). Trimming removed 5 bases at V and 6 bases at J, with 11 bases between. The CDR3 runs 13 residues. Germline values: CDR1 SGHTA, CDR2 FQGTGA.

This chain joins TRBV6-5 and TRBJ1-2; D perhaps matches TRBD1 (6 bases). V gave up 5 bases and J gave up 0 bases, with 13 bases separating them. The length of the CDR3 is 15 residues. Germline CDR1 MNHEY, CDR2 SVGAGI. The chain's CDR3 is CASSPGHNPNYGYTF. DNA of the CDR3: TGTGCCAGCAGTCCGGGACACAACCCTAACTATGGCTACACCTTC.

The chain combines TRBV4-2 with TRBJ2-3; 10 bases are shared with TRBD2. The V gene's germline CDR1 is LGHNA and CDR2 YNFKEQ. The V segment lost 3 bases and the J segment 2 bases; nucleotides outside the gene matches: 5. The CDR3 spans 16 residues. Here the CDR3 reads CASSQVTSGATDTQYF. As DNA, the CDR3 is TGTGCCAGCAGCCAGGTTACTAGCGGGGCCACAGATACGCAGTATTTT.

The chain uses TRBV24-1 and TRBJ2-3; 8 bases are a match to TRBD1. The CDR3 runs 13 residues. The J segment lost 5 bases and the V segment lost 6 bases, leaving 3 bases of the junction unmatched. Germline CDR1 KGHDR, CDR2 SFDVKD. CDR3 sequence (DNA): TGTGCCACCAGTACCGACAGGGGAGATACGCAGTATTTT. Translating gives CATSTDRGDTQYF.

The V call is TRBV19, the J call TRBJ1-3, with D unclear. V was clipped by 7 bases and J by 0 bases, with 16 bases between them. Per germline, CDR1 LNHDA and CDR2 SQIVND (reference sequence). The CDR3 consists of 16 residues. CDR3 sequence reads: CASMALAANSGNTIYF. The DNA of the CDR3 is TGTGCCAGTATGGCCCTCGCAGCGAACTCTGGAAACACCATATATTTT. Supplemented by reference TRBV19 and TRBJ1-3, the full variable domain reads DGGITQSPKYLFRKEGQNVTLSCEQNLNHDAMYWYRQDPGQGLRLIYYSQIVNDFQKGDIAEGYSVSREKKESFPLTVTSAQKNPTAFYLCASMALAANSGNTIYFGEGSWLTVV.

This clone was detected only once. The CDR3 region has the DNA TGTGCCAGCAGGGAGTGGACAGGGAACACCTACGAGCAGTACTTC. Translated: CASREWTGNTYEQYF. V gene TRBV28 combines with J gene TRBJ2-7; 8 bases match TRBD1. Per germline, CDR1 MDHEN and CDR2 SYDVKM. V dropped 6 bases and J dropped 2; count of bases not matched to a gene: 9. The CDR3 runs 15 residues.

The chain joins TRBV29-1 to TRBJ1-3; 10 bases agree with TRBD1. Trimming at V came to 6 bases and at J to 3 bases, leaving 8 bases not matched to a gene. Germline loops: CDR1 SQVTM, CDR2 ANQGSEA. This CDR3 comprises 15 residues. In DNA, the CDR3 is TGCAGCGTCGAGGGACAGGGGAAGATTGGAAACACCATATATTTT. Amino acids: CSVEGQGKIGNTIYF.

The sample holds one count of this clone. DNA of the CDR3: TGTGCCAGCAGAATCGGGGCGGGGACCGCGACCCAGTACTTC. This codes for CASRIGAGTATQYF. The chain combines TRBV6-5 with TRBJ2-5; a possible D gene is TRBD2 (6 bases). CDR1 is MNHEY, CDR2 SVGAGI, per germline. The V end was cut by 6 bases, the J end by 7 bases, with 18 bases between. This CDR3 has 14 amino acids.

The chain combines TRBV11-2 with TRBJ1-1; the D gene is possibly TRBD1 (5 bases). V lost 7 bases and J lost 4, with 7 bases in between. Germline V CDR1 and CDR2: SGHAT, FQNNGV. The CDR3 runs to 11 residues. CDR3: CASKGVTEAFF. The CDR3 nucleotides read TGTGCCAGCAAAGGGGTCACTGAAGCTTTCTTT.

V and J are TRBV3-1 (or the pseudogene TRBV3-2) and TRBJ2-3; 13 nucleotides line up with TRBD2. The CDR3 spans 17 residues. J was trimmed by 2 bases and V by 0 bases; bases with no gene match: 2. Germline V gene lookup returns CDR1 LGHDT and CDR2 YNNKEL (reference sequence). The CDR3 nucleotides read TGTGCCAGCAGCCAAGAGGGACTAGCGGGAAACACAGATACGCAGTATTTT. The encoded protein is CASSQEGLAGNTDTQYF.

This clone appeared a few times. The V gene is TRBV7-2, the J gene TRBJ1-5; D is possibly TRBD1 (6 bases). V lost 6 bases to trimming and J lost 5 bases, with 14 bases between them. The germline V gene encodes CDR1 SGHTA and CDR2 FQGNSA. There are 14 residues in the CDR3. CDR3 nucleotides: TGTGCCAGCAGTTACAGGGCAGGGTATCAGCCCCAGCATTTT. The encoded protein is CASSYRAGYQPQHF.

DNA for the CDR3: TGTGCCAGCAGTCGGACAGGAGTAAGCAATCAGCCCCAGCATTTT. This gives the protein CASSRTGVSNQPQHF. The chain employs TRBV6-6 and TRBJ1-5; 7 bases align to TRBD1. J lost 1 base, V lost 5 bases, and 5 bases had no gene match. The germline V gene has CDR1 MNHNY and CDR2 SVGAGI (reference sequence). This CDR3 has 15 amino acids.

The V gene is TRBV28, the J gene TRBJ1-1; D is possibly TRBD1 (5 bases). CDR1 is MDHEN, CDR2 SYDVKM, per germline. This CDR3 has 14 residues. V was trimmed by 6 bases and J by 1 base, leaving 12 bases between them. The CDR3 is CASSPHDRNTEAFF. The CDR3 DNA reads as TGTGCCAGCAGCCCACACGACAGGAACACTGAAGCTTTCTTT.

The V gene is TRBV6-5, the J gene TRBJ2-7, with 12 positions matching TRBD2. This CDR3 region has 15 residues. Trimming at V came to 5 bases and at J to 3 bases, leaving 5 bases not matched to a gene. Germline CDR1 is MNHEY and CDR2 is SVGAGI. In nucleotides, the CDR3 is TGTGCCAGCAGTCTGACTAGCGGGGGAGTCTACGAGCAGTACTTC. Translated: CASSLTSGGVYEQYF.

Turning to this clone: Within the sample, other DNA sequences also encode this same CDR3. The gene calls are TRBV2 and TRBJ1-3, with TRBD1 identical over 8 bases. Germline V CDR1 and CDR2: SNHLY, FYNNEI. J was trimmed by 7 bases and V by 4 bases; bases with no gene match: 0. CDR3 length equals 12 residues. CDR3 sequence (DNA): TGTGCCAGCAGTGGACAGGGGAACACCATATATTTT. Translating gives CASSGQGNTIYF.

The sample holds one count of this clone. The chain uses TRBV7-8 and TRBJ1-5, with TRBD1 identical over 7 bases. The CDR3 is made up of 15 amino acids. Germline trimming cut 5 bases from V and 6 bases from J; bases unmatched to any gene: 10. The germline CDR1 and CDR2 sequences are SGHVS and FQNEAQ. CDR3 sequence (DNA): TGTGCCAGCAGCCCCGGCAGGGGGGTTGGTCAGCCCCAGCATTTT. It codes for CASSPGRGVGQPQHF.

The chain links TRBV3-1 (or the pseudogene TRBV3-2) to TRBJ2-1; TRBD2 matches at 8 bases. The germline V gene encodes CDR1 LGHDT and CDR2 YNNKEL (reference sequence). The CDR3 is made up of 16 amino acids. The V segment lost 3 bases and the J segment 9 bases; nucleotides outside the gene matches: 13. CDR3 bases: TGTGCCAGCAGCCACAGGCCGGGGGGGCCCTTTAGTGAGCAGTTCTTC. Its translation is CASSHRPGGPFSEQFF.

The V gene is TRBV27, the J gene TRBJ2-1; D possibly corresponds to TRBD1 (6 bases). V lost 10 bases and J lost 4, with 14 bases in between. The CDR3 loop spans 13 amino acids. From germline, CDR1 is MNHEY and CDR2 SMNVEV (reference sequence). CDR3 loop: CATSRGSYNEQFF. As DNA, the CDR3 is TGTGCCACCTCCAGGGGATCATACAATGAGCAGTTCTTC.

The J gene is TRBJ1-2, the V gene TRBV28, with D perhaps matching TRBD1 (6 bases). The CDR3 covers 16 residues. V lost 3 bases to trimming and J lost 4 bases, with 18 bases between them. Germline CDR1 reads MDHEN; CDR2 reads SYDVKM. The chain's CDR3 is CASSFIMDSRPYGYTF. The CDR3 coding sequence is TGTGCCAGCAGTTTTATTATGGACAGTCGCCCCTATGGCTACACCTTC.

The genes are TRBV7-3 and TRBJ2-2; no clear D gene. Germline V gene lookup returns CDR1 SGHTA and CDR2 FQGTGA. Trimming cost V 2 bases and J 2 bases, with 6 bases left between them. This CDR3 region has 14 residues. DNA of the CDR3: TGTGCCAGCAGCTTAGAGTTAAACACCGGGGAGCTGTTTTTT. Its protein product is CASSLELNTGELFF.

This chain connects TRBV2 to TRBJ1-1; D is ambiguous. Trimming took off 7 bases at V and 3 bases at J, with 12 bases between the two ends. The CDR3 is 13 amino acids. CDR1 is SNHLY and CDR2 is FYNNEI in the germline V gene. The chain's CDR3 is CASIRIPYTEAFF. The DNA for the CDR3 is TGTGCCAGCATCAGGATCCCCTACACTGAAGCTTTCTTT.

The chain employs TRBV6-6 and TRBJ1-6; D is perhaps TRBD1 (6 bases). Trimming pared 1 base from V and 14 bases from J, leaving 15 bases between. Germline V gene lookup returns CDR1 MNHNY and CDR2 SVGAGI (reference sequence). The CDR3 spans 14 residues. The CDR3 protein is CASSYYPSPGALHF. The CDR3 DNA is TGTGCCAGCAGTTACTATCCGTCTCCAGGGGCCCTCCACTTT.